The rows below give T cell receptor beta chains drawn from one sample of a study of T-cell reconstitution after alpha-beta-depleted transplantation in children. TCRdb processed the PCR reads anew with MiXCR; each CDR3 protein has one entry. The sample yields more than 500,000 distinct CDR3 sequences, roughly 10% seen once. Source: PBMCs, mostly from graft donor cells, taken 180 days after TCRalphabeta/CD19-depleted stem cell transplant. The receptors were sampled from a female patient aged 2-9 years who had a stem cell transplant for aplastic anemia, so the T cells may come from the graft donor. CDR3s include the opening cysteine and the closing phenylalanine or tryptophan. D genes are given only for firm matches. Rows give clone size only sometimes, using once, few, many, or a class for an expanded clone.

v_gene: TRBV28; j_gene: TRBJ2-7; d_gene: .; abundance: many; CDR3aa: CASSPRRGPRVPYEQYF; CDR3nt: TGTGCCAGCAGTCCCCGCAGAGGGCCGCGAGTCCCCTACGAGCAGTACTTC
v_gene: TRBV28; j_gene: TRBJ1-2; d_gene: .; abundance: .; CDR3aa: CASSRPKDRPRGYTF; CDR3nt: TGTGCCAGCAGCCGCCCGAAGGACCGCCCTCGTGGCTACACCTTC
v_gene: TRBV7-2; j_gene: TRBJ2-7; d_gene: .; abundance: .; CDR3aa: CASSLNEGPYEQYF; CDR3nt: TGTGCCAGCAGCTTAAATGAGGGGCCCTACGAGCAGTACTTC
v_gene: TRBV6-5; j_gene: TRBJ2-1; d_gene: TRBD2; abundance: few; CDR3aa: CASSYGTSGTPFKQFF; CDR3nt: TGTGCCAGCAGCTACGGGACTAGCGGGACTCCGTTTAAGCAGTTCTTC
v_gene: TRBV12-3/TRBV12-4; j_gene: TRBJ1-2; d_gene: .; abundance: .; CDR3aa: CASSLRRWETYGYTF; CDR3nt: TGTGCCAGCAGTTTAAGGAGGTGGGAGACCTATGGCTACACCTTC
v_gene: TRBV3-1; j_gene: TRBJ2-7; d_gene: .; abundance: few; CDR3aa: CASSQVTSYEQYF; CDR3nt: TGTGCCAGCAGCCAAGTTACCTCCTACGAGCAGTACTTC
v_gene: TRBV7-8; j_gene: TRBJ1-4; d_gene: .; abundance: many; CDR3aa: CASSLGRGHATNEKLFF; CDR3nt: TGTGCCAGCAGCTTAGGCAGGGGACATGCAACTAATGAAAAACTGTTTTTT
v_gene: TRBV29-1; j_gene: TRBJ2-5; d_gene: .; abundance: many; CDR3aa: CSVDDSTRGETQYF; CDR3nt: TGCAGCGTTGATGACTCTACGAGAGGGGAGACCCAGTACTTC
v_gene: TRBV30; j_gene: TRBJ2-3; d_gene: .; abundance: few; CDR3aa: CAWTTSARLATWNTQYF; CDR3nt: TGTGCCTGGACCACCTCAGCGCGGCTAGCGACTTGGAATACGCAGTATTTT
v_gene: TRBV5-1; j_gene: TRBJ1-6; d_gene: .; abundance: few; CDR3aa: CASSLSPTEGSPLHF; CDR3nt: TGCGCCAGCAGCTTGTCCCCGACAGAGGGTTCACCCCTCCACTTT
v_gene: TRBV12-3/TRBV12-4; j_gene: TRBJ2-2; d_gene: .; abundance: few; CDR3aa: CASRNQGGTGELFF; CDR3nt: TGTGCCAGCAGAAACCAAGGAGGCACCGGGGAGCTGTTTTTT
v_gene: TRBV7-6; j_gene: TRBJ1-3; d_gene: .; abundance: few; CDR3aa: CASSQQGYGNTIYF; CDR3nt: TGTGCCAGCAGCCAGCAGGGATATGGAAACACCATATATTTT
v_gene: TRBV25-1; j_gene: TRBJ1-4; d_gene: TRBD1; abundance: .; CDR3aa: CASTEGVPGQGPSEKLFF; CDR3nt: TGTGCCAGCACAGAAGGGGTACCGGGACAGGGGCCCTCTGAAAAACTGTTTTTT
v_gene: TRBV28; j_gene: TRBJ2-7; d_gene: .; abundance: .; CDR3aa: CASSLGGESYEQYF; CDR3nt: TGTGCCAGCAGTTTAGGCGGGGAGTCCTACGAGCAGTACTTC
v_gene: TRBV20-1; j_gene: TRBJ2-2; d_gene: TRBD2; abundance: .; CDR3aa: CSARASGNTGELFF; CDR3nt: TGCAGTGCTAGGGCTAGCGGAAACACCGGGGAGCTGTTTTTT
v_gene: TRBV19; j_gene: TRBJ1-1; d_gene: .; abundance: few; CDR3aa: CASRRDNNVNTEAFF; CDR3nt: TGTGCCAGTAGGCGGGACAACAACGTGAACACTGAAGCTTTCTTT
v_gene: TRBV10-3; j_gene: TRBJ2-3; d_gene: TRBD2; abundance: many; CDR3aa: CAISLAGSDTQYF; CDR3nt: TGTGCCATCAGCCTAGCGGGGTCAGATACGCAGTATTTT
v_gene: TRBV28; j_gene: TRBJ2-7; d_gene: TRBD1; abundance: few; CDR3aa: CASSPRTPTGIKQYF; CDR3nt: TGTGCCAGCAGTCCCCGGACCCCGACAGGGATCAAGCAGTACTTC
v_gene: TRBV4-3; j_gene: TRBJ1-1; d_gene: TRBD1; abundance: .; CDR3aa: CASSQGSLGGGTEAFF; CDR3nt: TGCGCCAGCAGCCAAGGCAGTTTAGGGGGCGGCACTGAAGCTTTCTTT
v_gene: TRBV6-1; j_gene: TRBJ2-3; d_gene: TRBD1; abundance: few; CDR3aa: CAISFDRVDTDTQYF; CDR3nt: TGTGCCATTTCGTTCGACAGGGTTGACACAGATACGCAGTATTTT
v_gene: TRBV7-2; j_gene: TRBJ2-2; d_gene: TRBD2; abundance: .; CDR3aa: CASSPVGGAGELFF; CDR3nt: TGTGCCAGCAGCCCCGTGGGAGGGGCCGGGGAGCTGTTTTTT
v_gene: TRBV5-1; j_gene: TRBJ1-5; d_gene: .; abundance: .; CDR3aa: CASSLGPVGGNQPQHF; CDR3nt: TGCGCCAGCAGCTTGGGTCCCGTAGGAGGCAATCAGCCCCAGCATTTT
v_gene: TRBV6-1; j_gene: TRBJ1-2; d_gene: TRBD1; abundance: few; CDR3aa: CASSKDRGSISGYTF; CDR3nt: TGTGCCAGCAGTAAAGACAGGGGATCGATCAGTGGCTACACCTTC
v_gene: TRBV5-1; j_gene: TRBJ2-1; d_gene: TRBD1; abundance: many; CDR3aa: CASSDSRGLDYNEQFF; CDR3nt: TGCGCCAGCAGCGACTCCAGGGGGCTCGACTACAATGAGCAGTTCTTC
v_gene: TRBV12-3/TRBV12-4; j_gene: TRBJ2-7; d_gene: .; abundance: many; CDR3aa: CASSLSGSLYEQYF; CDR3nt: TGTGCCAGCAGTTTATCCGGGTCGTTATACGAGCAGTACTTC
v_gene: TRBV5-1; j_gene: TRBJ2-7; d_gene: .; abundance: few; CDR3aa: CASSFGQYYEQYF; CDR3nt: TGCGCCAGCAGCTTTGGACAATACTACGAGCAGTACTTC
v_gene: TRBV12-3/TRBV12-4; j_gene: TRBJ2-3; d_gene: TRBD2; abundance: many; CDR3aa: CASQRSGRASLDTQYF; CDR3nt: TGTGCCTCCCAAAGGTCCGGGAGGGCCTCCTTAGATACGCAGTATTTT
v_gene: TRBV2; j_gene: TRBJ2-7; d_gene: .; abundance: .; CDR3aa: CASRETGRRTEQYF; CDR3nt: TGTGCCAGCAGAGAGACGGGACGGAGGACCGAGCAGTACTTC
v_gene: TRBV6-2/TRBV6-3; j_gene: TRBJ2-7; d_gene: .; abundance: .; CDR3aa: CASSPTDSYEQYF; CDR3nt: TGTGCCAGCAGCCCAACGGACTCCTACGAGCAGTACTTC
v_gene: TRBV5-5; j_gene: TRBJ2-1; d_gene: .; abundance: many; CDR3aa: CASSEAGNSYNEQFF; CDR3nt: TGTGCCAGCAGCGAGGCCGGGAACTCCTACAATGAGCAGTTCTTC
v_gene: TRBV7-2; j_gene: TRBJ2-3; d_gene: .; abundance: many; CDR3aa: CASSPPTTTQYF; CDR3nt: TGTGCCAGCAGCCCACCGACTACTACGCAGTATTTT
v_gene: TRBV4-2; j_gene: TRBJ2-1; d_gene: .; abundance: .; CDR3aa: CASSQGRGTVAGNEQFF; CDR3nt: TGTGCCAGCAGCCAAGGCCGAGGGACAGTAGCGGGCAATGAGCAGTTCTTC
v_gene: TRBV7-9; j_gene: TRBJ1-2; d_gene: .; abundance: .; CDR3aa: CASSRSYPGLRYGYTF; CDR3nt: TGTGCCAGCAGCCGAAGTTATCCGGGGCTGCGGTATGGCTACACCTTC
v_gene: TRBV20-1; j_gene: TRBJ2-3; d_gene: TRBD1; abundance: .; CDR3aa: CSAPDRGSGTDTQYF; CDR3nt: TGCAGTGCACCAGACAGGGGGAGTGGTACAGATACGCAGTATTTT
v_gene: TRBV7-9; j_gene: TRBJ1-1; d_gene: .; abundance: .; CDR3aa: CASSLVALNTEAFF; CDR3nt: TGTGCCAGCAGCTTAGTTGCTCTGAACACTGAAGCTTTCTTT
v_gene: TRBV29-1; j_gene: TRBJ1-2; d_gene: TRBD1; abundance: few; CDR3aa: CSVGQGQGYGYTF; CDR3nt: TGCAGCGTTGGTCAGGGACAGGGCTATGGCTACACCTTC
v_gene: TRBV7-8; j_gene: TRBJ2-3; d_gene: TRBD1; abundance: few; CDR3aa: CASSGPGTVHTDTQYF; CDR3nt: TGTGCCAGCAGCGGGCCCGGGACAGTTCACACAGATACGCAGTATTTT
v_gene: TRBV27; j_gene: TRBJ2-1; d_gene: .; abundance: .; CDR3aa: CAISSTGTRSYNEQFF; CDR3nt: TGTGCCATCAGTTCCACCGGGACACGATCCTACAATGAGCAGTTCTTC
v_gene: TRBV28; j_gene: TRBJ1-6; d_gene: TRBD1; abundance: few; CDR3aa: CASSFLQGAGSPLHF; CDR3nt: TGTGCCAGCAGTTTCCTACAGGGGGCAGGGTCACCCCTCCACTTT
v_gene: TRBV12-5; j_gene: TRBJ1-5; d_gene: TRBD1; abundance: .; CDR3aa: CASGLVLRTGGDQPQHF; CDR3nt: TGTGCTAGTGGTTTGGTACTACGAACAGGGGGGGATCAGCCCCAGCATTTT
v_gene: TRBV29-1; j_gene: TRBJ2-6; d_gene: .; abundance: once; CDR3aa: CSARVTVLSGANVLTF; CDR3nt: TGCAGCGCCCGGGTTACGGTCCTCTCTGGGGCCAACGTCCTGACTTTC
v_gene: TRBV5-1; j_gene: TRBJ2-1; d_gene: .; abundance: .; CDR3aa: CASSGMNGAPQGEQFF; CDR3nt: TGCGCCAGCAGCGGAATGAACGGGGCCCCCCAGGGTGAGCAGTTCTTC
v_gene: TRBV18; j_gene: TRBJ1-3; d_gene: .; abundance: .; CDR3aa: CASSPPKKQVYGNTIYF; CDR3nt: TGTGCCAGCTCACCACCGAAGAAGCAAGTATATGGAAACACCATATATTTT
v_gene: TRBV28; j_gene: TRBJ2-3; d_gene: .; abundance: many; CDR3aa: CASSFRDTQYF; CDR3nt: TGTGCCAGCAGTTTTAGGGATACGCAGTATTTT
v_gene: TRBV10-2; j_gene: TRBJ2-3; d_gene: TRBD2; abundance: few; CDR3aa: CASSETSGRAVDTQYF; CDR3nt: TGCGCCAGCAGTGAGACTAGCGGGAGGGCGGTAGATACGCAGTATTTT
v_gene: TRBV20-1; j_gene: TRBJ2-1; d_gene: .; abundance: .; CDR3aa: CRAHSALNEQFF; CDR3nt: TGCAGGGCCCACAGCGCTCTCAATGAGCAGTTCTTC
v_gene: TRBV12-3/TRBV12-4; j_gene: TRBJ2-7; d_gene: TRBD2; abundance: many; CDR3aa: CASSLSGRPYEQYF; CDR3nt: TGTGCCAGCAGTCTTAGCGGGAGGCCCTACGAGCAGTACTTC
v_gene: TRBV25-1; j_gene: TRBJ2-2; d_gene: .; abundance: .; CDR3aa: CASSEDRFPGELFF; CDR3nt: TGTGCCAGCAGTGAAGACAGGTTTCCGGGGGAGCTGTTTTTT
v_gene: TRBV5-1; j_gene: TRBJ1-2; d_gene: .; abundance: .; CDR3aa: CASSLAETDGWNYGYTF; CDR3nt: TGCGCCAGCAGCTTGGCCGAGACAGATGGATGGAACTATGGCTACACCTTC
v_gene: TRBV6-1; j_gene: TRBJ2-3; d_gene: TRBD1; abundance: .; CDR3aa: CASRSLQGATTDTQYF; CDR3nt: TGTGCCAGCAGGAGCCTTCAGGGGGCCACCACAGATACGCAGTATTTT
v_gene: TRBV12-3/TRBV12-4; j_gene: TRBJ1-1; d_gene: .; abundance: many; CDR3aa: CASSLSFTEAFF; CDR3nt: TGTGCCAGCAGTTTGAGCTTTACTGAAGCTTTCTTT
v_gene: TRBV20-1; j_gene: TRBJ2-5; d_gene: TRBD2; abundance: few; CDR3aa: CSASSGSGETQYF; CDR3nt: TGCAGTGCTTCTAGCGGCTCAGGGGAGACCCAGTACTTC
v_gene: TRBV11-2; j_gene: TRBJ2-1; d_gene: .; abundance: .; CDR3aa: CASSPRDFRNEQFF; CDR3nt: TGTGCCAGCAGCCCGCGGGACTTCAGGAATGAGCAGTTCTTC
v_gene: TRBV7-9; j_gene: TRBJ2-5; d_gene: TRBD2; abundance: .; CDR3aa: CASRGGLASGETQYF; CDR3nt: TGTGCCAGCAGGGGGGGACTAGCCTCCGGAGAGACCCAGTACTTC
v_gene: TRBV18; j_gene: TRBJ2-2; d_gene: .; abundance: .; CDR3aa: CASSLRPPGGTGELFF; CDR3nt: TGTGCCAGCTCACTCCGGCCGCCAGGAGGAACCGGGGAGCTGTTTTTT
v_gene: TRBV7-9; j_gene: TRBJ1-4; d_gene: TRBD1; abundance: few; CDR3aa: CASSFRGTGDEKLFF; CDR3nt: TGTGCCAGCAGCTTCAGAGGGACAGGGGATGAAAAACTGTTTTTT